This T cell receptor (beta chain) was recovered during a study of blood T cells in healthy people across ages. General observations from the study: Comparison with aged donors showed that long-lived donors had more naive CD4+ cells and higher diversity.

Combining a sample-barcoded 5' primer with a J-beta primer mix, a second PCR ran for roughly 7 to 12 cycles. Each cDNA was tagged by a template-switch adaptor containing 12 random nucleotides. In TCRdb, the 5' RACE reads were re-called with MiXCR into one record per CDR3 protein. The sample carries about 1.8 million distinct CDR3 sequences, around 48% recorded once. For this clonotype: Antigen: not known.

The V and J ends lost 8 bases and 4 bases respectively, with 10 bases between them. Germline CDR1 is LNHDA and CDR2 is SQIVND (reference sequence). The CDR3 runs to 12 residues. The V and J genes are TRBV19 and TRBJ2-3; D gene uncertain. The clonotype comes from a woman between 40 and 55 years old in good health. The material sequenced was blood. CDR3 bases: TGTGCCAGTGGCATGGTATCAGATACGCAGTATTTT. Protein sequence: CASGMVSDTQYF.